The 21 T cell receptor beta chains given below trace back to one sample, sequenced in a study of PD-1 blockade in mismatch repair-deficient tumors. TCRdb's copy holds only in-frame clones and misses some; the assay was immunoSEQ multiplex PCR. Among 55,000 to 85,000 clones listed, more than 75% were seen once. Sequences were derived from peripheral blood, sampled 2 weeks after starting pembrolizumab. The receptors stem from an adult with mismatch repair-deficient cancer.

Here the CDR3 DNA reads TGCGCCAGCAGTCAAAAAGAGGATTACGAGCAGTACTTC. Its translation: CASSQKEDYEQYF. The rearrangement joins TRBV4-1 to TRBJ2-7; no reliable D call. The V gene's germline CDR1 is MGHRA and CDR2 YSYEKL. The V and J ends lost 6 bases and 4 bases respectively, with 13 bases between them. This CDR3 is built from 13 residues.

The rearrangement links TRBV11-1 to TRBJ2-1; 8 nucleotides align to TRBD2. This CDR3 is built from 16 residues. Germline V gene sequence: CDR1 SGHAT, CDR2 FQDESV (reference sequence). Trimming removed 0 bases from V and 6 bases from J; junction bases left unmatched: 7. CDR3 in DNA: TGTGCCAGCAGCTTAGCGCGGGGGGCCCGTCGCAATGAGCAGTTCTTC. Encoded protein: CASSLARGARRNEQFF.

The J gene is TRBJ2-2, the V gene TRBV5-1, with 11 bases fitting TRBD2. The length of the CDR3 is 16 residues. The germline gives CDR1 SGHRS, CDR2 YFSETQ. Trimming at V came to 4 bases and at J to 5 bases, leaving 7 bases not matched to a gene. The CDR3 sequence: CASSPTSGKETGELFF. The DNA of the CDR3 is TGCGCCAGCAGCCCGACTAGCGGGAAAGAAACCGGGGAGCTGTTTTTT.

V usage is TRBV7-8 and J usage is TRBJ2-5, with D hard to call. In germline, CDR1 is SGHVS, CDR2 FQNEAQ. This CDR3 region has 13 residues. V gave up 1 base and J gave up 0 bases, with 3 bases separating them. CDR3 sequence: CASSLVHQETQYF. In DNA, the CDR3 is TGTGCCAGCAGCTTAGTACACCAAGAGACCCAGTACTTC. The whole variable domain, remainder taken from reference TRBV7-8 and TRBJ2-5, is GAGVSQSPRYKVAKRGQDVALRCDPISGHVSLFWYQQALGQGPEFLTYFQNEAQLDKSGLPSDRFFAERPEGSVSTLKIQRTQQEDSAVYLCASSLVHQETQYFGPGTRLLVL.

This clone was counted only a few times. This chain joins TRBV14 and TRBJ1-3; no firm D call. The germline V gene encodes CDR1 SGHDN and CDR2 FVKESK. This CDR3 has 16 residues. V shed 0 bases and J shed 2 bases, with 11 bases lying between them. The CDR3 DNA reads TGTGCCAGCAGCCAAGACGGTACCGGGCCTGGAAACACCATATATTTT. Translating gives CASSQDGTGPGNTIYF.

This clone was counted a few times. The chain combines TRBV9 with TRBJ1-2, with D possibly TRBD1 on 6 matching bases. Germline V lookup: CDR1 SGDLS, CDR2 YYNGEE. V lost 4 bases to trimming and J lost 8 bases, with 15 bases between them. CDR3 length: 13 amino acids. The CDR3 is CASSSRGQRGYTF. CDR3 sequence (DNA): TGTGCCAGCAGCAGTCGGGGACAACGGGGCTACACCTTC.

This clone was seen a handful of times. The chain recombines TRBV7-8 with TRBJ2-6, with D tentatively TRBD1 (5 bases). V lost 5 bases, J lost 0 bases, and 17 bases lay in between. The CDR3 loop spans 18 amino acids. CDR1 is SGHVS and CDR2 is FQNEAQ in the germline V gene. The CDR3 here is CASSHYRWTSSGANVLTF. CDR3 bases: TGTGCCAGCAGCCATTACAGGTGGACGAGCTCTGGGGCCAACGTCCTGACTTTC.

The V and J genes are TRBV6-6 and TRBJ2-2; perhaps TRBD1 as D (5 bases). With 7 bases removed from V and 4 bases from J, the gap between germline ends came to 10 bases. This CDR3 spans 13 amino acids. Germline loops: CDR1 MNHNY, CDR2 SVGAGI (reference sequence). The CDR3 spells CASNTGSTGELFF. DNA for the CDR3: TGTGCCAGCAATACAGGTTCCACCGGGGAGCTGTTTTTT.

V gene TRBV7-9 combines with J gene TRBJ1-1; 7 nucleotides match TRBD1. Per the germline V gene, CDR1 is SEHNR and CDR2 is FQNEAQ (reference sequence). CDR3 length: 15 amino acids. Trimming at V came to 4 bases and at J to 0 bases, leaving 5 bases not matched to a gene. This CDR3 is CASSSTTGLNTEAFF. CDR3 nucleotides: TGTGCCAGCAGCTCGACGACAGGGTTGAACACTGAAGCTTTCTTT. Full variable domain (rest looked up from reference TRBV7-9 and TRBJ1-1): DTGVSQNPRHKITKRGQNVTFRCDPISEHNRLYWYRQTLGQGPEFLTYFQNEAQLEKSRLLSDRFSAERPKGSFSTLEIQRTEQGDSAMYLCASSSTTGLNTEAFFGQGTRLTVV.

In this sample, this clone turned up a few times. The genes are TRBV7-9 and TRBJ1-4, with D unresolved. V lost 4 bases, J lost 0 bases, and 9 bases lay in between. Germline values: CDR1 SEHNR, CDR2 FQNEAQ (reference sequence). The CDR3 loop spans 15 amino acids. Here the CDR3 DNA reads TGTGCCAGCAGCTCTGGTTCCTCAACTAATGAAAAACTGTTTTTT. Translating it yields CASSSGSSTNEKLFF.

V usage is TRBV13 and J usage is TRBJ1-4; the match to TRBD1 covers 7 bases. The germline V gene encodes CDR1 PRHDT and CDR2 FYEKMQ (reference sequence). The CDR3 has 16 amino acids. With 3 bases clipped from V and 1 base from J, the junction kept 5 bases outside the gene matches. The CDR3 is CASSFSHRGTNEKLFF. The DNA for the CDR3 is TGTGCCAGCAGCTTCTCCCACAGGGGAACTAATGAAAAACTGTTTTTT.

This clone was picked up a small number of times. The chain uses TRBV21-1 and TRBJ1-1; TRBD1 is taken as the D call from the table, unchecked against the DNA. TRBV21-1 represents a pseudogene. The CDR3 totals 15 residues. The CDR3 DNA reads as TGTGCCAGCAGGGTGGGTGGACAGGGATGTACTGAAGCTTTCTTT. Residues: CASRVGGQGCTEAFF.

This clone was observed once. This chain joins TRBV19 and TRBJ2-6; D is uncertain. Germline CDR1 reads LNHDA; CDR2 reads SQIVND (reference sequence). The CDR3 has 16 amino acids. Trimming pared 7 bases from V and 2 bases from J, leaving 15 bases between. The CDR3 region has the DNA TGTGCCAGTAAGGGCACGTTCCTGGCTGGGGCCAACGTCCTGACTTTC. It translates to CASKGTFLAGANVLTF. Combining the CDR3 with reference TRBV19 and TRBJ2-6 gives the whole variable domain DGGITQSPKYLFRKEGQNVTLSCEQNLNHDAMYWYRQDPGQGLRLIYYSQIVNDFQKGDIAEGYSVSREKKESFPLTVTSAQKNPTAFYLCASKGTFLAGANVLTFGAGSRLTVL.

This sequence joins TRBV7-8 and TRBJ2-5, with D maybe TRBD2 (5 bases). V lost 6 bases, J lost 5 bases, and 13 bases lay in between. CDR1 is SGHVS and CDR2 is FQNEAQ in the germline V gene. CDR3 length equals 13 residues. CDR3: CASSGGRRETQYF. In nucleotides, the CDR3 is TGTGCCAGCAGTGGAGGACGACGGGAGACCCAGTACTTC.

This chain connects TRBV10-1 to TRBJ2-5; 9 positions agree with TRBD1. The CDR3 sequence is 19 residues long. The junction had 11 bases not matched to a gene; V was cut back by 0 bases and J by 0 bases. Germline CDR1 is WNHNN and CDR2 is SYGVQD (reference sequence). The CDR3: CASSESMGQGLKYQETQYF. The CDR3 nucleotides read TGCGCCAGCAGTGAGTCGATGGGACAGGGACTAAAGTACCAAGAGACCCAGTACTTC.

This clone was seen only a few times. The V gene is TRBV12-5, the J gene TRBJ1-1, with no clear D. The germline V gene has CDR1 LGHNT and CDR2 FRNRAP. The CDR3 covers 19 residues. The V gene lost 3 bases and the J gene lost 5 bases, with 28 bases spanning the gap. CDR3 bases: TGTGCTAGTGGTTTAAGAGGGTTGAGGGCAGGAGACTTTGGAACTGAAGCTTTCTTT. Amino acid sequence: CASGLRGLRAGDFGTEAFF.

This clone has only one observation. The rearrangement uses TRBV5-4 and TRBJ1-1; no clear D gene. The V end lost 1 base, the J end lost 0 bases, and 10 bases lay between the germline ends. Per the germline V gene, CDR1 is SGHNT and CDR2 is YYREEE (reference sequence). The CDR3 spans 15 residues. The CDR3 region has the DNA TGTGCCAGCAGCTTGCGGACCAGATTGAACACTGAAGCTTTCTTT. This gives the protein CASSLRTRLNTEAFF.

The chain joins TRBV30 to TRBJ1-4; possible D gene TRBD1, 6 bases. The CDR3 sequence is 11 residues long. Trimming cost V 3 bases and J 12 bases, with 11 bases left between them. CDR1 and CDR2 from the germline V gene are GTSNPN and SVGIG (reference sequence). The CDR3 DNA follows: TGTGCCTGGAGGAAGGCAGGGGAACTGTTTTTT. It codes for CAWRKAGELFF. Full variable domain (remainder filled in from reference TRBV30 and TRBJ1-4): SQTIHQWPATLVQPVGSPLSLECTVEGTSNPNLYWYRQAAGRGLQLLFYSVGIGQISSEVPQNLSASRPQDRQFILSSKKLLLSDSGFYLCAWRKAGELFFGSGTQLSVL.

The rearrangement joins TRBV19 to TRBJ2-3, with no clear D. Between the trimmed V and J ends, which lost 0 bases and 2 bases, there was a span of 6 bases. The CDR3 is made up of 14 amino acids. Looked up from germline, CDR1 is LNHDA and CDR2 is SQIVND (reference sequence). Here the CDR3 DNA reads TGTGCCAGTAGTATAGACAGAGCCACAGATACGCAGTATTTT. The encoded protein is CASSIDRATDTQYF.

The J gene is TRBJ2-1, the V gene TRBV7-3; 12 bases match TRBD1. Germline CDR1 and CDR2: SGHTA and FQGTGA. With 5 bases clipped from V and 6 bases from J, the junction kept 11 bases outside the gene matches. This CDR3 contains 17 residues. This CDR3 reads CASSLGTGGGLRNEQFF. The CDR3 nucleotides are TGTGCCAGCAGCCTGGGGACAGGGGGCGGACTTCGCAATGAGCAGTTCTTC.

CDR3 sequence reads: CASSRRLAGGPGEQFF. Here the CDR3 DNA reads TGTGCCAGCAGTCGGCGGCTAGCGGGAGGGCCTGGTGAGCAGTTCTTC. V and J are TRBV11-3 and TRBJ2-1, with TRBD2 matching over 12 bases. V shed 6 bases and J 9 bases; nucleotides not matched to a gene: 12. Germline V CDR1 and CDR2: SGHNT, YENEEA. This CDR3 contains 16 residues.